Reported below is one TCR beta chain. Its antigen is as yet unknown. The sample comes from a study of T cell responses to AZD1222 COVID-19 vaccine. Profiled with immunoSEQ multiplex PCR; TCRdb holds only in-frame clones, not every one. Here the sample spans roughly 150,000 clones, approximately 90% being singletons. V was clipped by 1 base and J by 11 bases, with 5 bases between them. CDR1 and CDR2 from the germline V gene are SEHNR and FQNEAQ (reference sequence). The CDR3 covers 11 residues. Study outcomes and limitations: Seropositive at baseline were only a handful of AZD1222 recipients. Repertoire collection took place solely once the T cell response had peaked. Nearly half of spike-specific TCRs reportedly go after variant regions that carry no mutations.

The sequence was obtained from an adult who had recovered from COVID-19. Material: peripheral blood, obtained after recovery from COVID-19. The chain is built from TRBV7-9 and TRBJ1-4; no firm D call. CDR3 amino acids: CASSLGGKLFF. The CDR3 nucleotides read TGTGCCAGCAGCTTAGGAGGGAAACTGTTTTTT. The full variable domain, completed using reference TRBV7-9 and TRBJ1-4, is DTGVSQNPRHKITKRGQNVTFRCDPISEHNRLYWYRQTLGQGPEFLTYFQNEAQLEKSRLLSDRFSAERPKGSFSTLEIQRTEQGDSAMYLCASSLGGKLFFGSGTQLSVL.